This T cell receptor beta chain was retrieved from a study of blood T cell repertoires in COVID-19 (TCRdb year 2020). For context, the study as a whole: Collaborator samples came from the United States, Italy and Spain and covered acute and convalescent phases of COVID-19. The prospective study material was composed of cDNA or gDNA derived from T cells, B-cell-depleted T cells, or PBMCs. The dataset comprised deeply sampled blood TCRbeta repertoires from subjects exposed to, actively infected with, or recovered from COVID-19. The repertoires were released in a freely available public database intended as a resource for research on the immune response to SARS-CoV-2. The samples were drawn from two sources: the first 160 participants of the ongoing ImmuneRACE study, and about 1,300 subjects contributed by 6 global collaborators. A de-identified subject ID, COVID-19 status, age in years and sex were almost always included in the sample metadata. Where HLA class I and class II types were available, the types were taken from metadata supplied by the sample provider, not from assay-based typing.

Of note for this clone: Its binding antigen is unknown. The input lacks base qualities; no much larger clone sits a single base away.

Results and caveats for the whole study, not just this receptor: Clinical and demographic metadata were provided uncurated, with the amount varying by source and participant.

In Seattle, one collaborating source enrolled patients while the infection was active and tracked those patients longitudinally over the course of disease. Each collaborating institution followed its own protocols to collect whole blood in K2EDTA tubes. For TCRbeta analysis, collaborators shipped samples as frozen whole blood, isolated PBMCs, or DNA extracted from either of those sample types. The immunoSEQ Assay, a bias-controlled multiplex PCR, was used to amplify TCRbeta CDR3 regions from genomic DNA. For the original study's pipeline: The number of nucleated cells in each sample was estimated from the amplification of reference gene primers within the assay. To quantify the absolute abundance of each unique TCRbeta CDR3 rearrangement, sequence reads were collapsed and filtered. For each sample, productive Simpson clonality was calculated as the square root of Simpson's diversity index across productive rearrangements. The source is immuneACCESS, and TCRdb retained only in-frame sequences with V and J called. Part of the clones is not carried over; for the studies checked, unresolved V genes explain less than half of this, and the remainder is unexplained. Clonal size and the V and J genes are those of that table, whereas D and trimming came from the DNA. Across this sample there are some 200,000 clones, with around four fifths seen only once. The leading ten clones occupy around 15% of the sample.

What was sequenced was peripheral blood. The clonotype was recovered from a woman aged 70 to 79 with COVID-19, enrolled during active disease.

CDR3 loop: CASSWGLAVTDTQYF. DNA sequence: TGTGCCAGCAGTTGGGGACTAGCCGTCACAGATACGCAGTATTTT. The receptor chain draws on TRBV27 and TRBJ2-3, with TRBD2 matching 9 junction bases. Trimming accounts for 4 bases at V and 2 bases at J, while the number of junction bases matched to no gene is 4. The CDR3, cysteine through phenylalanine, is 15 amino acids long. Of the read, only the CDR3 DNA is kept; its 45 bases are in frame from base 1. Reading the germline V gene (reference sequence) gives CDR1 MNHEY and CDR2 SMNVEV.